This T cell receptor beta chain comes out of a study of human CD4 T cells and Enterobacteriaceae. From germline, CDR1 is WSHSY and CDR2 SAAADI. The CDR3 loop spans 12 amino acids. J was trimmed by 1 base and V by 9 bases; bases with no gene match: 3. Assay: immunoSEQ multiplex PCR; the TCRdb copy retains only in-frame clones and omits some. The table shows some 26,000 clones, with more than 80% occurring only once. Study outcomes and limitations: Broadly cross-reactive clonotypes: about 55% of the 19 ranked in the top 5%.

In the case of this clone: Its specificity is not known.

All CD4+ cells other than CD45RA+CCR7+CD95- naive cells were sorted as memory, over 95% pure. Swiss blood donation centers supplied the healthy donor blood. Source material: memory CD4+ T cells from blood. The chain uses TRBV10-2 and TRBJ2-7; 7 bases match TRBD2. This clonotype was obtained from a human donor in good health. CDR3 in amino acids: CASYSGSYEQYF. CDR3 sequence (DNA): TGCGCCAGTTATAGCGGGTCCTACGAGCAGTACTTC.